The clone carrying this T cell receptor (beta chain) was found many times. CDR1 is DFQATT and CDR2 is SNEGSKA in the germline V gene (reference sequence). J was trimmed by 6 bases and V by 4 bases; bases with no gene match: 8. This CDR3 region has 13 residues. The TCRbeta library was prepared with unique molecular identifiers. TCRdb ran MiXCR on the PCR reads and lists one entry per CDR3 protein. The table includes 190,000 or so distinct CDR3 sequences, about 15% detected once. These data belong to a study of T-cell reconstitution after alpha-beta-depleted transplantation in children. The chain links TRBV20-1 to TRBJ2-7, with 8 nucleotides matching TRBD2. The source is a human donor who donated a stem cell graft to a child with acute lymphoblastic leukemia. Sequenced here: PBMCs from the stem cell graft donor, sampled from the stem cell graft. In nucleotides, the CDR3 is TGCAGTGCTAACAGCGGGAGAGCCAGCGAGCAGTACTTC. This encodes CSANSGRASEQYF.